The rows below give T cell receptor beta chains drawn from one sample of a study of cytomegalovirus exposure and HLA in healthy donors. Generated by immunoSEQ multiplex PCR, the TCRdb table keeps only in-frame clones and is missing some. The sample yields about 150,000 clones, 79% seen once. Sequencing used PBMCs. These receptors originate from a man aged 45 to 65 in good health and CMV-seropositive. Each CDR3 is given with its conserved first and last residue. D genes are given only for firm matches. Part of the rows lack a size; the others show once, few, many or a class for expanded clones.

J gene,D gene,clone size,V gene,CDR3 DNA,CDR3 protein
TRBJ1-1,.,.,TRBV5-5,TGTGCCAGCAGCTTTGCCGGGAACACTGAAGCTTTCTTT,CASSFAGNTEAFF
TRBJ2-7,.,.,TRBV30,TGTGCCTGGAGGGACTATGCCTACGAGCAGTACTTC,CAWRDYAYEQYF
TRBJ2-3,TRBD2,.,TRBV28,TGTGCCAGCACCCCCCCGGGACTAGCGTCAGATACGCAGTATTTT,CASTPPGLASDTQYF
TRBJ2-6,.,.,TRBV28,TGTGCCAGCATCGAGGGCTCTGGGGCCAACGTCCTGACTTTC,CASIEGSGANVLTF
TRBJ2-1,TRBD1,.,TRBV5-6,TGTGCCAGCAGCTTGGGAGGACAGGGCTACAATGAGCAGTTCTTC,CASSLGGQGYNEQFF
TRBJ2-7,.,.,TRBV30,TGTGCCTGGGGACACTCCCGCGAGCAGTACTTC,CAWGHSREQYF
TRBJ2-7,TRBD1,.,TRBV7-8,TGTGCCAGCAGCATACAGACAGGGCCCTACGAGCAGTACTTC,CASSIQTGPYEQYF
TRBJ2-7,TRBD2,.,TRBV5-1,TGCGCCAGCCGGCAACTAGCGGGGACTACCTACGAGCAGTACTTC,CASRQLAGTTYEQYF
TRBJ2-2,.,.,TRBV23-1,TGCGCCAGCAGTCAATCGGGCGGGAAAGAACAGAACACCGGGGAGCTGTTTTTT,CASSQSGGKEQNTGELFF
TRBJ1-5,.,.,TRBV5-1,TGCGCCAGCAGCCCTGGCCCGGGGCAGCCCCAGCATTTT,CASSPGPGQPQHF
TRBJ1-2,TRBD1,.,TRBV28,TGTGCCAGCAAGCTATCCCGGGGACAGGGGACGGGCTACACCTTC,CASKLSRGQGTGYTF
TRBJ1-2,.,.,TRBV28,TGTGCCAGCAAAGAAGAGACAGGCTATGGCTACACCTTC,CASKEETGYGYTF
TRBJ2-1,TRBD2,few,TRBV7-3,TGTGCCAGCAGCTTAAATGGCCCAGCGGGAGGGCCCTCTGGTGAGCAGTTCTTC,CASSLNGPAGGPSGEQFF
TRBJ2-7,.,few,TRBV7-9,TGTTCCAGCAGCTTATCAGGGCTTGGCGAGCAGTACTTC,CSSSLSGLGEQYF
TRBJ2-1,TRBD1,.,TRBV9,TGTGCCAGCAGCACGACAGGGGACAGGTACAATGAGCAGTTCTTC,CASSTTGDRYNEQFF
TRBJ1-5,TRBD1,.,TRBV6-1,TGTGCCAGCAGTGACCCGTGGACAGGGAGTGGGGATCAGCCCCAGCATTTT,CASSDPWTGSGDQPQHF
TRBJ2-1,TRBD2,.,TRBV5-1,TGCGCCAGCAGCTTGGATGCGGGAGGCCCCCAGCAGTTCTTC,CASSLDAGGPQQFF
TRBJ2-1,TRBD1,.,TRBV19,TGTGCCACCTGGACAGGGACTTTAAACAATGAGCAGTTCTTC,CATWTGTLNNEQFF
TRBJ2-7,.,.,TRBV28,TGTGCCAGCAGTTCAATGCAACAGGCCACCCTCACCTACGAGCAGTACTTC,CASSSMQQATLTYEQYF
TRBJ2-3,.,.,TRBV21-1,TGTGCCAGCAGCAACCCATCGTTAGCGGGCCGCACAGATACGCAGTATTTT,CASSNPSLAGRTDTQYF